These 30 T cell receptor beta chains originate from one sample sequenced in a study of T cell changes during pregnancy in multiple sclerosis. TCRdb's table, derived via immunoSEQ multiplex PCR, lists solely in-frame clones and lacks some. This table has 25,000 to 30,000 clones, roughly 89% appearing once. The source material was CD4+ T cells from peripheral blood mononuclear cells, sampled in the first trimester of pregnancy. These receptors all come from a female donor in good health, enrolled as a control in a pregnancy study.

This clone occurred a few times. The chain carries TRBV21-1 and TRBJ2-3; TRBD1 was called by the table and not checked on the DNA. TRBV21-1 constitutes a pseudogene. The CDR3 covers 16 residues. The CDR3 reads CASSIGQGRSTDTQYF. The CDR3 DNA is TGTGCCAGCAGCATAGGACAGGGGAGATCCACAGATACGCAGTATTTT.

This clone is a singleton in its sample. The chain couples TRBV6-5 to TRBJ2-7; weak D call: TRBD1 (5 bases). The V and J ends lost 8 bases and 4 bases respectively, with 18 bases between them. The CDR3 length is 14 residues. Germline V gene data show CDR1 as MNHEY and CDR2 as SVGAGI. CDR3 DNA: TGTGCCAGCGCACCCAGGGTGGGCGGTTACGAGCAGTACTTC. It codes for CASAPRVGGYEQYF.

The chain joins TRBV7-9 to TRBJ2-5; 10 bases agree with TRBD1. CDR1 is SEHNR and CDR2 is FQNEAQ in the germline V gene (reference sequence). The CDR3 totals 15 residues. V lost 5 bases to trimming and J lost 5 bases; unmatched junction nucleotides: 8. CDR3 in DNA: TGTGCCAGCAGCCCACCGGGACAGGGGAGGGAGACCCAGTACTTC. It translates to CASSPPGQGRETQYF.

On this clone itself: The junction does not match germline at one end; this may be a read error. The sample holds other DNA sequences that translate to the same CDR3. V gene TRBV15 combines with J gene TRBJ2-4; TRBD2 might be the D (6 bases). Germline V gene sequence: CDR1 LNHNV, CDR2 YYDKDF (reference sequence). This CDR3 has 16 residues. Here the CDR3 reads CATSREGGAAKNIQYF. CDR3 nucleotide sequence: TGTGCCACCAGCAGAGAGGGGGGTGCGGCCAAAAACATTCAGTACTTT.

The rearrangement joins TRBV5-1 to TRBJ2-1; 10 bases are a match to TRBD2. Germline values: CDR1 SGHRS, CDR2 YFSETQ. V trimming: 2 bases; J trimming: 3 bases; junction bases outside the gene matches: 2. This CDR3 is built from 15 residues. CDR3 DNA sequence: TGCGCCAGCAGCTTAACTAGCGGGGACTACAATGAGCAGTTCTTC. Protein: CASSLTSGDYNEQFF. The complete variable domain, with remaining parts taken from reference TRBV5-1 and TRBJ2-1, reads KAGVTQTPRYLIKTRGQQVTLSCSPISGHRSVSWYQQTPGQGLQFLFEYFSETQRNKGNFPGRFSGRQFSNSRSEMNVSTLELGDSALYLCASSLTSGDYNEQFFGPGTRLTVL.

V usage is TRBV29-1 and J usage is TRBJ1-3, with 12 bases lining up with TRBD1. Looked up from germline, CDR1 is SQVTM and CDR2 is ANQGSEA. CDR3 length: 17 amino acids. CDR3 nucleotide sequence: TGCCGGTGGGGACAGGGGGCTAGAACTAATACTGGAAACACCATATATTTT. This translates into CRWGQGARTNTGNTIYF.

The rearrangement joins TRBV28 to TRBJ1-2; unclear D gene. The CDR3 totals 15 residues. The germline gives CDR1 MDHEN, CDR2 SYDVKM. Trimming left V 1 base short and J 1 base short, with 10 bases between. The CDR3 loop reads CASSLYGRGNYGYTF. The CDR3, as DNA: TGTGCCAGCAGTTTATATGGGAGAGGTAACTATGGCTACACCTTC.

V is TRBV6-5 and J is TRBJ1-1, with a weak D call TRBD1 (6 bases). The CDR3 contains 13 residues. Trimming removed 7 bases at V and 10 bases at J, with 19 bases between. Germline CDR1 is MNHEY and CDR2 is SVGAGI. The CDR3 sequence is CASKEPQGLGAFF. CDR3 sequence (DNA): TGTGCCAGCAAGGAACCTCAGGGGCTGGGAGCTTTCTTT.

This chain connects TRBV6-5 to TRBJ2-5, with TRBD1 as a possible D gene (5 bases). The end of the DNA fits TRBJ2-7 better, so the J call may be wrong. CDR3 size: 16 residues. Germline V CDR1 and CDR2: MNHEY, SVGAGI. The CDR3 DNA is TGTGCCAGCAGTTACTCGATGTCGGCAGGGTCCTACGAGCAGTACTTC. Its translation: CASSYSMSAGSYEQYF.

This clone was seen only once. The chain couples TRBV27 to TRBJ2-5, with 8 bases aligning to TRBD2. Gene TRBJ2-7 matches the end of the DNA better, so the J call may be wrong. This CDR3 region has 16 residues. CDR1 MNHEY and CDR2 SMNVEV come from the germline V gene (reference sequence). CDR3 in DNA: TGTGCCAGCAGTCCCTGGGGGTTACGGGGGGGCTACGAGCAGTACTTC. This encodes CASSPWGLRGGYEQYF.

The genes are TRBV11-3 and TRBJ2-1; TRBD2 matches at 10 bases. Germline V CDR1 and CDR2: SGHNT, YENEEA. The J segment lost 8 bases and the V segment lost 3 bases, leaving 10 bases of the junction unmatched. The CDR3 sequence is 16 residues long. This CDR3 reads CASSLGLAGDADEQFF. The DNA for the CDR3 is TGTGCCAGCAGCTTGGGGCTAGCGGGAGATGCGGATGAGCAGTTCTTC.

This rearrangement joins TRBV7-2 to TRBJ1-3; 9 nucleotides align to TRBD1. J was trimmed by 0 bases and V by 4 bases; bases with no gene match: 4. Looked up from germline, CDR1 is SGHTA and CDR2 is FQGNSA. This CDR3 contains 16 residues. This CDR3 is CASSSGTGFSGNTIYF. CDR3 sequence (DNA): TGTGCCAGCAGCTCAGGGACAGGGTTCTCTGGAAACACCATATATTTT.

V gene TRBV5-1 combines with J gene TRBJ2-7, with 7 positions matching TRBD1. The V gene's germline CDR1 is SGHRS and CDR2 YFSETQ. Trimming at V came to 4 bases and at J to 5 bases, leaving 9 bases not matched to a gene. There are 14 residues in the CDR3. Here the CDR3 reads CASSMGQWTNEQYF. The CDR3 DNA follows: TGCGCCAGCAGCATGGGACAGTGGACCAACGAGCAGTACTTC.

This sequence joins TRBV19 and TRBJ2-4, with D possibly matching TRBD1 (6 bases). This CDR3 spans 16 amino acids. Germline CDR1 and CDR2: LNHDA and SQIVND (reference sequence). V was cut by 6 bases and J by 1 base, with 16 bases left in between. This CDR3 is CASRSATQGAKNIQYF. CDR3 DNA sequence: TGTGCCAGTAGGTCTGCCACCCAGGGGGCCAAAAACATTCAGTACTTC.

The chain has TRBV27 and TRBJ1-5; D uncertain. This CDR3 contains 14 residues. V was pared by 6 bases and J by 3 bases, with 12 bases between. Looked up from germline, CDR1 is MNHEY and CDR2 is SMNVEV (reference sequence). The CDR3 bases are TGTGCCAGCAGCGTCGCCAGAATCAATCAGCCCCAGCATTTT. Translation gives CASSVARINQPQHF.

The genes are TRBV11-2 and TRBJ1-2, with D possibly TRBD1 on 6 matching bases. The CDR3 is 16 residues long. The V gene lost 5 bases and the J gene lost 7 bases, with 23 bases spanning the gap. Germline CDR1 SGHAT, CDR2 FQNNGV. Here the CDR3 DNA reads TGTGCCAGCAGCACGACGGGACAAAGGGAAAGGGGTGGCTACACCTTC. The encoded protein is CASSTTGQRERGGYTF.

This clone was seen just once. V usage is TRBV6-1 and J usage is TRBJ2-4, with 10 bases matching TRBD1. V lost 4 bases and J lost 8; bases outside the gene matches: 14. The germline V gene encodes CDR1 MNHNS and CDR2 SASEGT. CDR3 length equals 17 residues. The CDR3 spells CASSGRQGAIGPDIQYF. CDR3 DNA: TGTGCCAGCAGTGGAAGACAGGGGGCGATTGGTCCGGACATTCAGTACTTC.

The chain joins TRBV5-1 to TRBJ2-3; possible D gene TRBD2, 6 bases. Trimming cost V 6 bases and J 6 bases, with 20 bases left between them. Looked up from germline, CDR1 is SGHRS and CDR2 is YFSETQ. The CDR3 has 15 residues. The CDR3 bases are TGCGCCAGCAAATTCCAGTGGCTAGCGTTTGATACGCAGTATTTT. Translated: CASKFQWLAFDTQYF.

This clone has only a few counts. This chain connects TRBV5-8 to TRBJ1-5, with TRBD1 identical over 7 bases. J lost 7 bases, V lost 3 bases, and 7 bases had no gene match. The CDR3 sequence is 14 residues long. In germline, CDR1 is SGHTS, CDR2 YDEGEE. This CDR3 is CASSSGQPDQPQHF. The DNA of the CDR3 is TGTGCCAGCAGCTCGGGACAGCCTGACCAGCCCCAGCATTTT.

The V call is TRBV19, the J call TRBJ2-7; possibly TRBD2 for D (7 bases). The CDR3 contains 17 residues. The V and J ends lost 5 bases and 2 bases respectively, with 22 bases between them. In germline, CDR1 is LNHDA, CDR2 SQIVND (reference sequence). The CDR3 DNA follows: TGTGCCAGTAGTCAGGGGAGTGCGGGGGCGAGGACCTACGAGCAGTACTTC. Translation: CASSQGSAGARTYEQYF.

This chain joins TRBV10-3 and TRBJ2-7; D may be TRBD1 (6 bases). Germline V lookup: CDR1 ENHRY, CDR2 SYGVKD. V was pared by 2 bases and J by 6 bases, with 17 bases between. CDR3 length: 15 residues. Here the CDR3 reads CAISEPYRAPGEQYF. The DNA for the CDR3 is TGTGCCATCAGTGAGCCCTACAGGGCCCCTGGCGAGCAGTACTTC.

The chain couples TRBV7-9 to TRBJ1-1; D may be TRBD1 (5 bases). Germline V lookup: CDR1 SEHNR, CDR2 FQNEAQ (reference sequence). Trimming took 5 bases from V and 1 from J, leaving 14 bases between them. This CDR3 has 15 amino acids. DNA for the CDR3: TGTGCCAGCAGCCCGGGCGGACACACGAACACTGAAGCTTTCTTT. Translated, it gives CASSPGGHTNTEAFF. Drawing the rest from reference TRBV7-9 and TRBJ1-1, the complete variable domain is DTGVSQNPRHKITKRGQNVTFRCDPISEHNRLYWYRQTLGQGPEFLTYFQNEAQLEKSRLLSDRFSAERPKGSFSTLEIQRTEQGDSAMYLCASSPGGHTNTEAFFGQGTRLTVV.

The rearrangement uses TRBV7-8 and TRBJ1-5; 8 nucleotides line up with TRBD1. This CDR3 region has 13 residues. V was clipped by 4 bases and J by 9 bases; unmatched bases: 5. The germline gives CDR1 SGHVS, CDR2 FQNEAQ. CDR3 DNA sequence: TGTGCCAGCAGCTCCTTCAGGGGGCGGCCCCAGCATTTT. Encoded protein: CASSSFRGRPQHF.

The chain combines TRBV7-3 with TRBJ2-3, with TRBD2 identical over 14 bases. The CDR3 covers 18 residues. Germline CDR1 SGHTA, CDR2 FQGTGA. V shed 1 base and J 3 bases; nucleotides not matched to a gene: 6. The CDR3 bases are TGTGCCAGCAGCTTAAACCCGCGGACTAGCGGGAGGACAGATACGCAGTATTTT. This translates into CASSLNPRTSGRTDTQYF.

The chain is built from TRBV21-1 and TRBJ1-6; TRBD1 is taken as the D call from the table, unchecked against the DNA. TRBV21-1 constitutes a pseudogene. This CDR3 contains 18 residues. The CDR3 sequence: CASSKTSRVVVPNSPLHF. As DNA, the CDR3 is TGTGCCAGCAGCAAAACCTCCAGGGTTGTGGTTCCAAACTCACCCCTCCACTTT.

The chain carries TRBV6-5 and TRBJ2-5; D ambiguous. This CDR3 region has 11 residues. Germline-derived CDR1 and CDR2 are MNHEY and SVGAGI. V shed 7 bases and J shed 1 base, with 4 bases lying between them. The CDR3 sequence is CASTSQETQYF. DNA for the CDR3: TGTGCCAGCACCTCCCAAGAGACCCAGTACTTC.

This clone was recorded a few times. The chain recombines TRBV7-2 with TRBJ2-1, with TRBD2 identical over 15 bases. Germline CDR1 and CDR2: SGHTA and FQGNSA. This CDR3 region has 17 residues. Losses at the gene ends were 5 bases for V and 8 bases for J; bases not matched to a gene: 10. CDR3 sequence: CASSPIPGLAGGYEQFF. The CDR3 DNA sequence: TGTGCCAGCAGCCCGATCCCGGGACTAGCGGGAGGCTATGAGCAGTTCTTC.

Concerning this clone: The junction shows a germline mismatch at one end, possibly a read error. The chain carries TRBV7-9 and TRBJ2-3; 7 positions agree with TRBD2. The CDR3 loop spans 12 amino acids. From germline, CDR1 is SEHNR and CDR2 FQNEAQ (reference sequence). CDR3 in amino acids: CASSLGEGQRDF. The CDR3 nucleotides read TGTGCCAGCAGCTTAGGGGAGGGGCAGAGAGATTTT.

The chain is built from TRBV7-9 and TRBJ2-5, with D unresolved. CDR1 is SEHNR, CDR2 FQNEAQ, per germline (reference sequence). V dropped 6 bases and J dropped 2 bases, with 7 bases sitting between them. CDR3 length equals 12 residues. CDR3: CASSLVQETQYF. The CDR3 DNA sequence: TGTGCCAGCAGTCTCGTTCAAGAGACCCAGTACTTC.

This chain links TRBV2 with TRBJ1-1, with D unclear. Germline V gives CDR1 SNHLY, CDR2 FYNNEI. Trimming stripped 5 bases from V and 2 bases from J, with 12 bases between. This CDR3 is 14 amino acids long. The CDR3 sequence is CASSNGRINTEAFF. The CDR3 DNA reads as TGTGCCAGCAGTAACGGGAGAATTAACACTGAAGCTTTCTTT.